The 25 T cell receptor beta chains below were found in one sample sequenced in a study of CD8 T cells in ankylosing spondylitis. TCRdb reanalysed the 5' RACE reads using MiXCR and keeps one entry per CDR3 protein. The data show 200,000 to 250,000 distinct CDR3 sequences, roughly 32% seen once. Sequenced material: blood, either unsorted or a sorted T cell fraction (not recorded which). The source of these receptors is a male donor with ankylosing spondylitis or in good health (not recorded which).

V and J are TRBV20-1 and TRBJ2-5; perhaps TRBD2 as D (6 bases). Trimming pared 1 base from V and 2 bases from J, leaving 17 bases between. This CDR3 is built from 16 residues. Germline V gives CDR1 DFQATT, CDR2 SNEGSKA (reference sequence). This CDR3 reads CSARAYWVAVQETQYF. The CDR3 nucleotides are TGCAGTGCTAGAGCCTACTGGGTAGCGGTACAAGAGACCCAGTACTTC.

This clonotype came up once. This chain connects TRBV28 to TRBJ1-2; unclear D gene. Trimming took off 8 bases at V and 3 bases at J, with 22 bases between the two ends. The CDR3 runs to 16 residues. From germline, CDR1 is MDHEN and CDR2 SYDVKM. The CDR3 region has the DNA TGTGCCAGCCGACTTCGCGAGGGTTGGAGTGACTATGGCTACACCTTC. This encodes CASRLREGWSDYGYTF.

This clonotype showed up many times. This chain uses TRBV20-1 with TRBJ2-7, with D possibly matching TRBD2 (6 bases). V lost 5 bases to trimming and J lost 3 bases, with 14 bases between them. Germline-derived CDR1 and CDR2 are DFQATT and SNEGSKA (reference sequence). The CDR3 totals 13 residues. The CDR3 DNA sequence: TGCAGTGCTCCCGGGCGGGACGGCTACGAGCAGTACTTC. It encodes CSAPGRDGYEQYF.

J is TRBJ2-7 and V is TRBV7-2; D gene uncertain. Trimming pared 11 bases from V and 2 bases from J, leaving 10 bases between. Germline V gene lookup returns CDR1 SGHTA and CDR2 FQGNSA. The CDR3 is made up of 11 amino acids. The CDR3 sequence: CASQAAYEQYF. The DNA of the CDR3 is TGTGCCTCCCAGGCCGCCTACGAGCAGTACTTC.

This clonotype was counted a few times. The chain carries TRBV6-5 and TRBJ2-7; the D gene is possibly TRBD1 (6 bases). There are 14 residues in the CDR3. Per germline, CDR1 MNHEY and CDR2 SVGAGI. Between the trimmed V and J ends, which lost 5 bases and 1 base, there was a span of 12 bases. The DNA of the CDR3 is TGTGCCAGCAGTAACCCCGGACAGTCCTACGAGCAGTACTTC. Translating it yields CASSNPGQSYEQYF.

V and J are TRBV9 and TRBJ2-3; possible D gene TRBD1, 5 bases. The ends were cut back, 5 bases at V and 0 bases at J, with 10 bases in the middle. The germline V gene has CDR1 SGDLS and CDR2 YYNGEE. The length of the CDR3 is 14 residues. CDR3 residues: CASRTDDSTDTQYF. The DNA of the CDR3 is TGTGCCAGCAGGACAGACGATAGCACAGATACGCAGTATTTT.

This clonotype was found a few times. The chain has TRBV12-3 or TRBV12-4 and TRBJ2-3; the match to TRBD2 covers 8 bases. Trimming took 9 bases from V and 1 from J; bases not matched to a gene: 6. This CDR3 has 14 residues. CDR3 coding DNA: TGTGCCAGTTCCATAGCGGGACGCACAGATACGCAGTATTTT. Amino acid sequence: CASSIAGRTDTQYF.

The rearrangement uses TRBV20-1 and TRBJ1-2; 9 bases are a match to TRBD1. This CDR3 is built from 18 residues. The germline V gene encodes CDR1 DFQATT and CDR2 SNEGSKA (reference sequence). V gave up 5 bases and J gave up 4 bases; unmatched junction bases: 20. The CDR3 is CSAGGARDRASLGYGYTF. In DNA, the CDR3 is TGCAGTGCTGGAGGGGCCCGGGACAGGGCCTCTCTTGGCTATGGCTACACCTTC.

The chain employs TRBV20-1 and TRBJ2-4; the D is unclear. Per the germline V gene, CDR1 is DFQATT and CDR2 is SNEGSKA (reference sequence). V was trimmed by 6 bases and J by 3 bases, leaving 15 bases between them. This CDR3 region has 14 residues. The CDR3 DNA follows: TGCAGTGCCCGGAGTCGGGCCTTCAAAAACATTCAGTACTTC. Protein product: CSARSRAFKNIQYF.

This clonotype was counted between two and nine times. The chain combines TRBV7-8 with TRBJ2-7; 7 bases map to TRBD1. Per germline, CDR1 SGHVS and CDR2 FQNEAQ. V gave up 3 bases and J gave up 3 bases; unmatched junction bases: 2. The CDR3 is 13 residues long. CDR3 loop: CASSFSGGYEQYF. The DNA for the CDR3 is TGTGCCAGCAGCTTCTCAGGGGGCTACGAGCAGTACTTC.

This clonotype occurred a few times. This sequence joins TRBV12-3 or TRBV12-4 and TRBJ2-3; 7 bases align to TRBD2. CDR3 size: 15 residues. The trim removed 3 bases at V and 0 bases at J, leaving 3 bases unmatched. For the CDR3, the DNA is TGTGCCAGCAGTTTTCGAGCGGGGAGCACAGATACGCAGTATTTT. The encoded protein is CASSFRAGSTDTQYF.

The chain employs TRBV18 and TRBJ1-1; D ambiguous. V lost 7 bases and J lost 2, with 5 bases in between. Germline V gene sequence: CDR1 KGHSH, CDR2 LQKENI. There are 11 residues in the CDR3. The CDR3 nucleotides read TGTGCCAGCTGGGGAAACACTGAAGCTTTCTTT. It translates to CASWGNTEAFF. Full variable domain (rest looked up from reference TRBV18 and TRBJ1-1): NAGVMQNPRHLVRRRGQEARLRCSPMKGHSHVYWYRQLPEEGLKFMVYLQKENIIDESGMPKERFSAEFPKEGPSILRIQQVVRGDSAAYFCASWGNTEAFFGQGTRLTVV.

This clonotype was seen a few times. The chain is built from TRBV6-6 and TRBJ2-1, with D unresolved. Trimming took off 10 bases at V and 5 bases at J, with 12 bases between the two ends. Germline V gene data show CDR1 as MNHNY and CDR2 as SVGAGI (reference sequence). The CDR3 totals 12 residues. In nucleotides, the CDR3 is TGTGCCACTTCCACCACAGACAATGAGCAGTTCTTC. Translated: CATSTTDNEQFF.

This clonotype was observed a few times. The junction departs from germline at one end; a sequencing error may be responsible. This chain links TRBV12-3 or TRBV12-4 with TRBJ2-5; 7 bases are shared with TRBD2. The CDR3 loop spans 15 amino acids. In nucleotides, the CDR3 is TGTGCCAGCAGTTTCCAGGGAGGGCCTCAAGGGACCCAGTACTTC. It yields the protein CASSFQGGPQGTQYF.

About this clonotype: The junction does not match germline at one end; this may be a read error. V is TRBV10-3 and J is TRBJ2-1; 9 bases map to TRBD1. Germline lookup yields CDR1 ENHRY and CDR2 SYGVKD. The CDR3 consists of 14 residues. CDR3 residues: CAISRDREYNQQFF. CDR3 in DNA: TGTGCCATCAGCCGGGACAGGGAATACAATCAGCAGTTCTTC.

This CDR3 reads CSATGTRYNEQFF. In nucleotides, the CDR3 is TGCAGTGCTACCGGCACTCGGTACAATGAGCAGTTCTTC. The J gene is TRBJ2-1, the V gene TRBV20-1; D is ambiguous. The CDR3 totals 13 residues. Per germline, CDR1 DFQATT and CDR2 SNEGSKA (reference sequence). V was clipped by 4 bases and J by 4 bases, with 11 bases between them.

This clonotype has just a few counts. The gene calls are TRBV7-9 and TRBJ2-1; D unclear. This CDR3 has 12 residues. The V gene's germline CDR1 is SEHNR and CDR2 FQNEAQ (reference sequence). The V and J ends lost 1 base and 10 bases respectively, with 8 bases between them. The CDR3: CASSLVFAEQFF. Here the CDR3 DNA reads TGTGCCAGCAGCTTAGTTTTTGCAGAGCAGTTCTTC.

The chain combines TRBV7-6 with TRBJ2-3, with 9 bases aligning to TRBD2. CDR1 and CDR2 from the germline V gene are SGHVS and FNYEAQ. This CDR3 comprises 15 residues. Trimming took 8 bases from V and 4 from J; bases not matched to a gene: 10. The CDR3 nucleotides are TGTGCCAGCGGCGGGCGGGGGGGCCGCGCAGATACGCAGTATTTT. It codes for CASGGRGGRADTQYF.

This clonotype was seen more than once but under ten times. The chain uses TRBV5-6 and TRBJ1-1; D is unresolved. The V end lost 5 bases, the J end lost 7 bases, and 12 bases lay between the germline ends. This CDR3 region has 12 residues. Germline CDR1 is SGHDT and CDR2 is YYEEEE. The chain's CDR3 is CASRLYSHEAFF. The CDR3 bases are TGTGCCAGCAGACTCTACAGCCATGAAGCTTTCTTT.

There are a few counts of this clonotype. CDR3 in amino acids: CARSLSRGPSYNEQFF. As DNA, the CDR3 is TGTGCCAGAAGCTTGTCCCGGGGGCCCTCCTACAATGAGCAGTTCTTC. This chain links TRBV5-3 with TRBJ2-1, with D possibly being TRBD1 or TRBD2 (6 bases each). TRBV5-3 is an ORF for which the function is uncertain. V gave up 1 base and J gave up 0 bases, with 11 bases separating them. The CDR3 length is 16 residues.

V and J are TRBV12-3 or TRBV12-4 and TRBJ2-5; D possibly corresponds to TRBD1 (6 bases). Deletions cut 6 bases from V and 5 bases from J, with 16 bases between. This CDR3 region has 14 residues. CDR3 bases: TGTGCCAGCAGCCCCCTAGGGCAGGGGGAGACCCAGTACTTC. The encoded protein is CASSPLGQGETQYF.

J is TRBJ1-1 and V is TRBV6-6; the D is unclear. Germline lookup yields CDR1 MNHNY and CDR2 SVGAGI (reference sequence). Deletions cut 2 bases from V and 8 bases from J, with 9 bases between. This CDR3 region has 12 residues. Written as DNA, the CDR3 is TGTGCCAGCAGTTACCGGGCCACCGAAGCTTTCTTT. It specifies CASSYRATEAFF.

J is TRBJ2-7 and V is TRBV12-3 or TRBV12-4; 8 nucleotides match TRBD1. This CDR3 is 13 amino acids long. V lost 3 bases to trimming and J lost 5 bases; unmatched junction nucleotides: 3. CDR3 sequence: CASSFGQGDEQYF. CDR3 in DNA: TGTGCCAGCAGTTTTGGACAGGGCGACGAGCAGTACTTC.

The chain is built from TRBV5-1 and TRBJ2-5, with 8 positions matching TRBD2. Germline values: CDR1 SGHRS, CDR2 YFSETQ. V was clipped by 4 bases and J by 5 bases; unmatched bases: 10. This CDR3 contains 15 residues. In DNA, the CDR3 is TGCGCCAGCAGCCCCGGGACTAGTGGGTCTGAGACCCAGTACTTC. Amino acids: CASSPGTSGSETQYF.

The V gene is TRBV9, the J gene TRBJ2-7, with 9 bases aligning to TRBD1. CDR3 size: 15 residues. V was clipped by 0 bases and J by 7 bases; unmatched bases: 8. Germline V lookup: CDR1 SGDLS, CDR2 YYNGEE. CDR3 DNA sequence: TGTGCCAGCAGCGTAGAACGGACAGGGGAGGAAGAGCAGTACTTC. Translation: CASSVERTGEEEQYF. Supplemented by reference TRBV9 and TRBJ2-7, the full variable domain reads DSGVTQTPKHLITATGQRVTLRCSPRSGDLSVYWYQQSLDQGLQFLIQYYNGEERAKGNILERFSAQQFPDLHSELNLSSLELGDSALYFCASSVERTGEEEQYFGPGTRLTVT.